This T cell receptor (beta chain) came from a study of shared clonotypes between healthy human individuals. Study findings and constraints: An anticipated effect of sequencing depth on clonotype sharing among donors was recognized.

Subsets obtained from CD4+ cells comprised CD45RA+ naive and CD45RA-negative memory cells. Assay execution proceeded at the deep level. This table comes from immunoSEQ multiplex PCR, and its TCRdb copy is limited to in-frame clones, with some not included. The table includes about 2 million clones, 85% to 95% detected once. Turning to this clone: Its antigen is still unknown. The sample carries other DNA sequences with the same CDR3.

The sequenced sample was naive CD4+ T cells sorted from blood. Subset here: CD45RA+ positively selected. The TCR originated in a man aged 18 to 35 in good health.

In DNA form, the CDR3 reads TGTGCCAGCAGTTTGACAGGGAATCAGCCCCAGCATTTT. Translation: CASSLTGNQPQHF. The chain has TRBV6-6 and TRBJ1-5, with 7 positions matching TRBD1. With V trimmed by 4 bases and J by 4 bases, 1 base remained unmatched. The length of the CDR3 is 13 residues. Germline-derived CDR1 and CDR2 are MNHNY and SVGAGI (reference sequence).